Below, 2 T cell receptor beta chains from the same sample are listed, as sequenced in a study of neurological immune-mediated disorders. TCRdb recomputed calls from the 5' RACE reads with MiXCR, one row per CDR3 protein. The data contain just over 30,000 distinct CDR3 sequences, about 4.1% of them seen just once; the ten biggest clones take up 25%. The sequenced sample was CD4+ T cells from blood. The receptors come from a woman aged 40 to 49 in good health.

This clonotype showed up many times. The DNA for the CDR3 is TGTGCCAGCAGTGAATTGGGGCGCACTGAAGCTTTCTTT. Translated: CASSELGRTEAFF. This rearrangement joins TRBV25-1 to TRBJ1-1; possibly TRBD1 for D (5 bases). CDR1 and CDR2 (germline): MGHDK, SYGVNS. V shed 1 base and J shed 4 bases, with 7 bases lying between them. The CDR3 runs to 13 residues.

This clonotype was picked up many times. V is TRBV6-5 and J is TRBJ2-2, with D perhaps matching TRBD1 (5 bases). The CDR3 loop spans 16 amino acids. Trimming removed 2 bases at V and 7 bases at J, with 17 bases between. CDR1 and CDR2 (germline): MNHEY, SVGAGI. CDR3 sequence reads: CASSYRTIQVLGELFF. CDR3 bases: TGTGCCAGCAGTTACAGGACAATACAGGTGCTCGGGGAGCTGTTTTTT.